Each of the 12 T cell receptor beta chains below was sequenced from the same sample in a study of blood T cell repertoires in COVID-19. The repertoire was sequenced with immunoSEQ multiplex PCR; TCRdb's copy has only in-frame clones and lacks some. Among 230,000 or so clones listed, 80% were seen once. The sample taken for sequencing was peripheral blood. Receptor source: a human donor in a cohort sampled during active COVID-19.

The rearrangement joins TRBV10-2 to TRBJ2-3; D is unclear. Between the trimmed V and J ends, which lost 3 bases and 2 bases, there was a span of 12 bases. Germline V gives CDR1 WSHSY, CDR2 SAAADI. The CDR3 is 15 residues long. The CDR3 DNA follows: TGCGCCAGCAGTGACTTCGCGTTATACACAGATACGCAGTATTTT. This translates into CASSDFALYTDTQYF.

As DNA, the CDR3 is TGTGCCAGCAGCCTCGAACAGGGCTACGAGCAGTACTTC. Translation: CASSLEQGYEQYF. This sequence joins TRBV4-2 and TRBJ2-7; weak D call: TRBD1 (6 bases). The CDR3 has 13 amino acids. The germline CDR1 and CDR2 sequences are LGHNA and YNFKEQ. With 4 bases removed from V and 3 bases from J, the gap between germline ends came to 10 bases.

V usage is TRBV18 and J usage is TRBJ2-3, with D tentatively TRBD2 (6 bases). From germline, CDR1 is KGHSH and CDR2 LQKENI. Trimming stripped 4 bases from V and 1 base from J, with 12 bases between. The CDR3 sequence is 15 residues long. The CDR3 region has the DNA TGTGCCAGCTCACTATCGGCTAGCGGCACAGATACGCAGTATTTT. Translation: CASSLSASGTDTQYF. Looking up the rest from reference TRBV18 and TRBJ2-3 gives the full variable domain: NAGVMQNPRHLVRRRGQEARLRCSPMKGHSHVYWYRQLPEEGLKFMVYLQKENIIDESGMPKERFSAEFPKEGPSILRIQQVVRGDSAAYFCASSLSASGTDTQYFGPGTRLTVL.

The chain employs TRBV6-2 or TRBV6-3 and TRBJ2-7; 7 bases fit TRBD1. CDR1 is MNHEY, CDR2 SVGEGT, per germline. This CDR3 has 14 residues. Trimming at V came to 5 bases and at J to 3 bases, leaving 7 bases not matched to a gene. CDR3 amino acids: CASSDPGTDYEQYF. In nucleotides, the CDR3 is TGTGCCAGCAGTGATCCCGGGACAGACTACGAGCAGTACTTC.

The rearrangement links TRBV29-1 to TRBJ2-2; D gene unclear. The germline V gene has CDR1 SQVTM and CDR2 ANQGSEA. V lost 5 bases to trimming and J lost 4 bases, with 8 bases between them. The CDR3 is made up of 12 amino acids. DNA for the CDR3: TGCAGCGTTAGTAGAGCCACCGGGGAGCTGTTTTTT. Translation gives CSVSRATGELFF.

The chain uses TRBV4-3 and TRBJ1-1; D gene ambiguous. There are 14 residues in the CDR3. The V gene lost 0 bases and the J gene lost 4 bases, with 9 bases spanning the gap. Germline CDR1 LGHNA, CDR2 YSLEER. CDR3 protein: CASSQDPGSTEAFF. CDR3 nucleotides: TGCGCCAGCAGCCAAGATCCGGGATCCACTGAAGCTTTCTTT.

This chain uses TRBV24-1 with TRBJ1-5, with TRBD1 matching over 7 bases. Unmatched junction bases numbered 10, after V lost 9 bases and J lost 3 bases. CDR1 is KGHDR and CDR2 is SFDVKD in the germline V gene. CDR3 length: 15 residues. The CDR3 nucleotides read TGTGCCACCGCCGATTCGGGACAGCCCAATCAGCCCCAGCATTTT. Protein: CATADSGQPNQPQHF.

Many counts were recorded for this clone. The chain joins TRBV20-1 to TRBJ2-2; tentatively, D is TRBD2 (6 bases). The V end was cut by 3 bases, the J end by 7 bases, with 6 bases between. This CDR3 region has 11 residues. Germline CDR1 DFQATT, CDR2 SNEGSKA (reference sequence). CDR3 loop: CSARRGGELFF. DNA of the CDR3: TGCAGTGCTAGGCGGGGCGGGGAGCTGTTTTTT.

This clone has just one count. This chain joins TRBV27 and TRBJ1-5; D is ambiguous. Germline V CDR1 and CDR2: MNHEY, SMNVEV (reference sequence). Trimming took off 6 bases at V and 1 base at J, with 13 bases between the two ends. CDR3 size: 15 residues. The CDR3 here is CASSSRTLSNQPQHF. The CDR3 nucleotides read TGTGCCAGCAGCTCACGGACTTTGAGCAATCAGCCCCAGCATTTT.

This chain connects TRBV20-1 to TRBJ2-7, with TRBD1 matching 9 bases. The CDR3 contains 17 residues. V lost 3 bases and J lost 1; bases outside the gene matches: 13. Germline V gene lookup returns CDR1 DFQATT and CDR2 SNEGSKA (reference sequence). CDR3 amino acids: CSASRTGGAVRSYEQYF. The CDR3 coding sequence is TGCAGTGCTAGTCGAACAGGGGGCGCGGTGAGGTCCTACGAGCAGTACTTC.

The chain combines TRBV7-9 with TRBJ2-7; 9 bases line up with TRBD2. Per germline, CDR1 SEHNR and CDR2 FQNEAQ (reference sequence). The V and J ends lost 4 bases and 2 bases, in that order; junction bases with no gene match: 6. The CDR3 runs to 15 residues. The CDR3 sequence: CASSSSGRSPYEQYF. In DNA, the CDR3 is TGTGCCAGCAGCTCCAGCGGGAGGTCCCCCTACGAGCAGTACTTC. The full variable domain, in which reference TRBV7-9 and TRBJ2-7 provide the parts outside the CDR3, is DTGVSQNPRHKITKRGQNVTFRCDPISEHNRLYWYRQTLGQGPEFLTYFQNEAQLEKSRLLSDRFSAERPKGSFSTLEIQRTEQGDSAMYLCASSSSGRSPYEQYFGPGTRLTVT.

This rearrangement joins TRBV5-6 to TRBJ1-2; 9 nucleotides line up with TRBD1. The CDR3 totals 15 residues. Per the germline V gene, CDR1 is SGHDT and CDR2 is YYEEEE. J gave up 4 bases and V 4 bases, and 8 bases lay outside the gene matches. The CDR3 bases are TGTGCCAGCAGCCTAGGAACGACAGGGGGCTATGGCTACACCTTC. Translation gives CASSLGTTGGYGYTF.